The 17 T cell receptor beta chains in this list originate from one sample, sequenced in a study of OX40 agonist ivuxolimab in advanced cancers. TCRdb keeps only in-frame clones here, not all; method: immunoSEQ multiplex PCR. The sample carries 55,000 to 80,000 clones, 84% recorded once. This specimen was CD4+ or CD8+ T cells sorted from blood, taken in a trial of the OX40 agonist ivuxolimab. The receptors originated from an adult with an advanced solid tumor such as melanoma, head and neck, liver or kidney cancer.

The rearrangement joins TRBV6-4 to TRBJ1-2, with TRBD1 as a possible D gene (5 bases). This CDR3 comprises 16 residues. Germline loops: CDR1 MRHNA, CDR2 SNTAGT. V dropped 0 bases and J dropped 5 bases, with 16 bases sitting between them. The CDR3 nucleotides are TGTGCCAGCAGTGACTCCGGATTGACAGAAAAGTATGGCTACACCTTC. This codes for CASSDSGLTEKYGYTF.

V is TRBV6-6 and J is TRBJ1-1; D gene ambiguous. V was clipped by 7 bases and J by 4 bases, with 13 bases between them. The germline gives CDR1 MNHNY, CDR2 SVGAGI (reference sequence). This CDR3 is 13 amino acids long. CDR3 DNA: TGTGCCAGCACCCTGCGGCTGGGCACTGAAGCTTTCTTT. It translates to CASTLRLGTEAFF.

The chain employs TRBV6-1 and TRBJ1-3, with TRBD1 as a possible D gene (5 bases). Germline loops: CDR1 MNHNS, CDR2 SASEGT. Trimming cost V 4 bases and J 0 bases, with 10 bases left between them. The length of the CDR3 is 15 residues. The CDR3, as DNA: TGTGCCAGCAGTGTTCGGGGGGACTCTGGAAACACCATATATTTT. The encoded protein is CASSVRGDSGNTIYF.

The chain has TRBV29-1 and TRBJ2-5; 15 bases agree with TRBD2. The V and J ends lost 4 bases and 2 bases, in that order; junction bases with no gene match: 5. Per the germline V gene, CDR1 is SQVTM and CDR2 is ANQGSEA. CDR3 length equals 16 residues. DNA for the CDR3: TGCAGCGTTGTAGGACTAGCGGGGGGGAATCAAGAGACCCAGTACTTC. Translated, it gives CSVVGLAGGNQETQYF.

The rearrangement joins TRBV7-9 to TRBJ2-5; possibly TRBD1 or TRBD2 for D (5 bases each). Looked up from germline, CDR1 is SEHNR and CDR2 is FQNEAQ (reference sequence). V gave up 2 bases and J gave up 4 bases, with 17 bases separating them. This CDR3 region has 16 residues. For the CDR3, the DNA is TGTGCCAGCAGCTTAATGAGCCGAGGGGCAGGAGAGACCCAGTACTTC. Translated, it gives CASSLMSRGAGETQYF.

This clone was found once. This rearrangement joins TRBV30 to TRBJ1-3, with 11 bases that match TRBD1. The germline V gene has CDR1 GTSNPN and CDR2 SVGIG (reference sequence). The CDR3 sequence is 13 residues long. With V trimmed by 4 bases and J by 9 bases, 5 bases remained unmatched. DNA of the CDR3: TGTGCCTGGATGGACAGGGGGCTTAGCACCATATATTTT. It codes for CAWMDRGLSTIYF. Combining the CDR3 with reference TRBV30 and TRBJ1-3 gives the whole variable domain SQTIHQWPATLVQPVGSPLSLECTVEGTSNPNLYWYRQAAGRGLQLLFYSVGIGQISSEVPQNLSASRPQDRQFILSSKKLLLSDSGFYLCAWMDRGLSTIYFGEGSWLTVV.

The chain has TRBV27 and TRBJ1-1; tentative D call: TRBD1 (5 bases). V dropped 5 bases and J dropped 4 bases, with 20 bases sitting between them. Germline V CDR1 and CDR2: MNHEY, SMNVEV (reference sequence). The CDR3 is 16 amino acids. This chain's CDR3 is CASSALGTPEATEAFF. In DNA, the CDR3 is TGTGCCAGCAGTGCCCTAGGGACTCCGGAGGCCACTGAAGCTTTCTTT.

This chain uses TRBV7-2 with TRBJ1-1; D remains ambiguous. Germline CDR1 and CDR2: SGHTA and FQGNSA. The CDR3 runs to 12 residues. The germline V and J ends were trimmed by 3 bases and 5 bases, with 7 bases remaining between them. This chain's CDR3 is CASSLGRTEAFF. The CDR3 nucleotides are TGTGCCAGCAGCTTGGGGAGAACTGAAGCTTTCTTT.

The genes are TRBV30 and TRBJ2-7; 11 bases agree with TRBD2. This CDR3 spans 16 amino acids. With 0 bases clipped from V and 4 bases from J, the junction kept 8 bases outside the gene matches. Germline CDR1 reads GTSNPN; CDR2 reads SVGIG (reference sequence). The DNA of the CDR3 is TGTGCCTGGAGTGTAATGTTGGGACTAGCGGCATACGAGCAGTACTTC. Encoded protein: CAWSVMLGLAAYEQYF.

V is TRBV27 and J is TRBJ2-1, with D perhaps matching TRBD2 (5 bases). The V end lost 9 bases, the J end lost 6 bases, and 15 bases lay between the germline ends. Germline V CDR1 and CDR2: MNHEY, SMNVEV (reference sequence). This CDR3 comprises 13 residues. Written as DNA, the CDR3 is TGTGCCAGTTTCCGGGATTTGGGCAATGAGCAGTTCTTC. This sequence encodes CASFRDLGNEQFF.

The chain is built from TRBV5-1 and TRBJ2-2; D gene ambiguous. Germline CDR1 and CDR2: SGHRS and YFSETQ. The CDR3 totals 15 residues. V lost 4 bases and J lost 4, with 14 bases in between. The CDR3 reads CASSLAGFGTGELFF. For the CDR3, the DNA is TGCGCCAGCAGCCTGGCTGGGTTTGGCACCGGGGAGCTGTTTTTT.

This clone has a handful of counts. Written as DNA, the CDR3 is TGTGCCAGCAGCGTAAGAGGAGTGCGGAGTGGAGTAGGAACAGATACGCAGTATTTT. Amino acids: CASSVRGVRSGVGTDTQYF. The chain uses TRBV7-2 and TRBJ2-3; D remains ambiguous. Germline CDR1 reads SGHTA; CDR2 reads FQGNSA. The CDR3 sequence is 19 residues long. V lost 5 bases to trimming and J lost 3 bases, with 27 bases between them.

This clone was detected once. The gene calls are TRBV19 and TRBJ1-5; TRBD1 aligns across 7 bases. The CDR3 consists of 19 residues. V lost 4 bases to trimming and J lost 2 bases; unmatched junction nucleotides: 17. The V gene's germline CDR1 is LNHDA and CDR2 SQIVND (reference sequence). The CDR3 bases are TGTGCCAGTAGTAGCCGATTCACAGGGGCGAATGGTGGCAATCAGCCCCAGCATTTT. This gives the protein CASSSRFTGANGGNQPQHF.

V and J are TRBV9 and TRBJ2-2; D unresolved. V dropped 1 base and J dropped 6 bases, with 4 bases sitting between them. Germline values: CDR1 SGDLS, CDR2 YYNGEE. The length of the CDR3 is 12 residues. The CDR3 nucleotides read TGTGCCAGCAGCGTATCTTCCGGGGAGCTGTTTTTT. As protein: CASSVSSGELFF.

The chain links TRBV15 to TRBJ1-2; TRBD1 might be the D (5 bases). This CDR3 has 14 residues. V lost 5 bases and J lost 4, with 14 bases in between. The V gene's germline CDR1 is LNHNV and CDR2 YYDKDF (reference sequence). The CDR3 nucleotides are TGTGCCACCAGCCGGGCCCAGGGTCTCTATGGCTACACCTTC. Encoded protein: CATSRAQGLYGYTF.

This chain links TRBV6-1 with TRBJ2-2; 12 bases are a match to TRBD2. Germline CDR1 reads MNHNS; CDR2 reads SASEGT. V shed 0 bases, J shed 6 bases, and the junction held 8 bases outside the gene matches. This CDR3 spans 18 amino acids. CDR3 loop: CASSEALSLAGGAGELFF. The CDR3 nucleotides are TGTGCCAGCAGTGAAGCGCTGTCCCTAGCGGGAGGGGCCGGGGAGCTGTTTTTT.

This sequence joins TRBV4-3 and TRBJ1-2; D is perhaps TRBD1 (6 bases). Germline CDR1 and CDR2: LGHNA and YSLEER. CDR3 length: 14 residues. Trimming stripped 1 base from V and 6 bases from J, with 12 bases between. The CDR3 DNA is TGCGCCAGCAGCCAAGCCCAGGGGTGGGATGGCTACACCTTC. Its protein is CASSQAQGWDGYTF.